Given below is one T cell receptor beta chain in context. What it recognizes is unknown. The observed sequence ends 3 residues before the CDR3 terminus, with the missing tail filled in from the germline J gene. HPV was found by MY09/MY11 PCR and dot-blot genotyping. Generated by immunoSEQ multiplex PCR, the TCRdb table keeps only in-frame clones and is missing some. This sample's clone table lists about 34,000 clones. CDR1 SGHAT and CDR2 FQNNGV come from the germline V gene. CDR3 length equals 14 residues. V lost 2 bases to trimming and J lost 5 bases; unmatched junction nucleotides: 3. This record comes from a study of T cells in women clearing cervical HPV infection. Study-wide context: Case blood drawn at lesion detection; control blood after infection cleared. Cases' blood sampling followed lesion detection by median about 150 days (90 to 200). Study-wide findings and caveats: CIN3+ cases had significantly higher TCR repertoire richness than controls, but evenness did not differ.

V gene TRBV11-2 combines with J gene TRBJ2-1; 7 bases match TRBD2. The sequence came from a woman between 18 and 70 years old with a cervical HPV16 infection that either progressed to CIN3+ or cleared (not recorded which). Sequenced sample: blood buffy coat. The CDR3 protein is CASSLQRGNNEQFF. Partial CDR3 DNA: TGTGCCAGCAGCTTACAGCGGGGAAACAATGAG.